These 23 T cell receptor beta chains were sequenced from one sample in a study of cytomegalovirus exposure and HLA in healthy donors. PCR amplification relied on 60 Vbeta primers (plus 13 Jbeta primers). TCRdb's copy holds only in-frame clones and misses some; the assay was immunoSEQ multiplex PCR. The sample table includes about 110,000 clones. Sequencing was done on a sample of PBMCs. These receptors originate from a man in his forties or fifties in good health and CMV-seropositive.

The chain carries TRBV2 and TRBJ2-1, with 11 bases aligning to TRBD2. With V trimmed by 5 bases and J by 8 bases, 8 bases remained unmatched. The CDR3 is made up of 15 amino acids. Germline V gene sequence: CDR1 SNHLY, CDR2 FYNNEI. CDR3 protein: CASSPIAGGAYEQFF. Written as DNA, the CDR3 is TGTGCCAGCAGTCCAATAGCGGGGGGGGCGTATGAGCAGTTCTTC.

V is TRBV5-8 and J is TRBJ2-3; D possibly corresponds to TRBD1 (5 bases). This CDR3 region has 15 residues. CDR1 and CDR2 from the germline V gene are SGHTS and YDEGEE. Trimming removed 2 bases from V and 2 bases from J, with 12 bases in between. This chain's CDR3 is CASSFEGVTTDTQYF. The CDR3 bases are TGTGCCAGCAGCTTTGAAGGGGTTACCACAGATACGCAGTATTTT.

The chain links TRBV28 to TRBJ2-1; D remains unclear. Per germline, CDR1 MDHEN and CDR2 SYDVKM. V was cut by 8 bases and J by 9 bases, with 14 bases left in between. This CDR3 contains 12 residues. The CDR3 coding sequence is TGTGCCAGCCGGTTGACCTCAGGTGAGCAGTTCTTC. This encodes CASRLTSGEQFF.

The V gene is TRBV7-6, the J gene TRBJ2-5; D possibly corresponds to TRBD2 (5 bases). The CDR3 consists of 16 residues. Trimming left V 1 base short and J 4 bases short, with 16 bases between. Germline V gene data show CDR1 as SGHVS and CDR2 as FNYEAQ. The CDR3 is CASSLVMGGYGETQYF. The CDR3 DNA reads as TGTGCCAGCAGCTTAGTCATGGGCGGGTACGGAGAGACCCAGTACTTC.

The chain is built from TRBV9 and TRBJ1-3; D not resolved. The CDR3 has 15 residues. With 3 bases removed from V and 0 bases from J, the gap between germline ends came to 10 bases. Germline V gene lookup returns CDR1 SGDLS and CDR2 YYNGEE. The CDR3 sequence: CASSALDVSGNTIYF. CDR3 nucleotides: TGTGCCAGCAGCGCGTTAGATGTCTCTGGAAACACCATATATTTT.

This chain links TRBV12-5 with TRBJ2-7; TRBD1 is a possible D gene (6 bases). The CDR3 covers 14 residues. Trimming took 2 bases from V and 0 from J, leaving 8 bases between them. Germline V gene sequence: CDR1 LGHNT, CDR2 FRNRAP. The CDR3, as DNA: TGTGCTAGTGGTTTGCGACAGGCCTCCTACGAGCAGTACTTC. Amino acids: CASGLRQASYEQYF.

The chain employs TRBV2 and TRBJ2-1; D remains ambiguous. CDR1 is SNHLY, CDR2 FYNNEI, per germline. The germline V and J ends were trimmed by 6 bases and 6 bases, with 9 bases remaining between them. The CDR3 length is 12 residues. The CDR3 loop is CASRYQFNEQFF. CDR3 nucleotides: TGTGCCAGCAGGTATCAGTTCAATGAGCAGTTCTTC.

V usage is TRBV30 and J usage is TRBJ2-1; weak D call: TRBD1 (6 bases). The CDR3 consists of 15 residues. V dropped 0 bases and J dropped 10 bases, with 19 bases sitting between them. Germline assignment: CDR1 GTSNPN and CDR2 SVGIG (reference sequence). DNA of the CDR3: TGTGCCTGGAGTGTGGGGACACGGGCCGGTGGGGAGCAGTTCTTC. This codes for CAWSVGTRAGGEQFF.

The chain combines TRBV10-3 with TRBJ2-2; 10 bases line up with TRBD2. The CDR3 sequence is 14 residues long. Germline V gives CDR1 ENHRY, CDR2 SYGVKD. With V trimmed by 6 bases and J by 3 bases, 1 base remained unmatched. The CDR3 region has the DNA TGTGCCATCAGCGGACTAGCGGACACCGGGGAGCTGTTTTTT. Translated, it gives CAISGLADTGELFF.

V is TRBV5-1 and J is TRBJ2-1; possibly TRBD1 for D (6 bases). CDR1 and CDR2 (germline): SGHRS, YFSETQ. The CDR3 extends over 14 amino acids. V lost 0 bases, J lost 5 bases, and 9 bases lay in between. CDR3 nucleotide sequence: TGCGCCAGCAGCTTGGACAGGGTTCACAATGAGCAGTTCTTC. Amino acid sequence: CASSLDRVHNEQFF.

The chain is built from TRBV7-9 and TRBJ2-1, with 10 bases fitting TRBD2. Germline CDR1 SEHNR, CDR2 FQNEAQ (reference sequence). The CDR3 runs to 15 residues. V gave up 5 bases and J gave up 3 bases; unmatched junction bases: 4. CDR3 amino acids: CASSRTSGVYNEQFF. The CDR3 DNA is TGTGCCAGCAGCCGGACTAGCGGAGTCTACAATGAGCAGTTCTTC.

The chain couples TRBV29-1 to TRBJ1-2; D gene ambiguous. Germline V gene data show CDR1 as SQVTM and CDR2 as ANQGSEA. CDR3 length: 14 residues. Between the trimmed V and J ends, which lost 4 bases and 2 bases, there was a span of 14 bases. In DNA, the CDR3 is TGCAGCGTTGGGTCCGTAAGCGGGAACTATGGCTACACCTTC. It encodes CSVGSVSGNYGYTF.

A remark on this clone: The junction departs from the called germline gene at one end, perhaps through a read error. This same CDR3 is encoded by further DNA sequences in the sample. The CDR3: CASSSERGGLARNTGELFF. The CDR3 nucleotides read TGCGCCAGCAGCTCCGAACGGGGGGGACTAGCGCGGAACACCGGAGAGCTGTTTTTT. The rearrangement links TRBV4-1 to TRBJ2-2; 10 nucleotides match TRBD2. Germline V gene lookup returns CDR1 MGHRA and CDR2 YSYEKL. The CDR3 sequence is 19 residues long.

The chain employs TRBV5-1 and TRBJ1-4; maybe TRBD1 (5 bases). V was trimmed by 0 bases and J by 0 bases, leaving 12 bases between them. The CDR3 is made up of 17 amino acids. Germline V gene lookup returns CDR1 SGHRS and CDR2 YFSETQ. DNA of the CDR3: TGCGCCAGCAGCTTGGGTCGGGGGTCCGCAACTAATGAAAAACTGTTTTTT. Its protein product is CASSLGRGSATNEKLFF.

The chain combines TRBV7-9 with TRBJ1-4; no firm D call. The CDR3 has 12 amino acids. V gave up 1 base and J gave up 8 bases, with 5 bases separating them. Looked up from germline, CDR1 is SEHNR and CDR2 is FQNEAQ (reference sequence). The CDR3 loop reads CASSLGREKLFF. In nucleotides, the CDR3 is TGTGCCAGCAGCTTAGGGAGGGAAAAACTGTTTTTT.

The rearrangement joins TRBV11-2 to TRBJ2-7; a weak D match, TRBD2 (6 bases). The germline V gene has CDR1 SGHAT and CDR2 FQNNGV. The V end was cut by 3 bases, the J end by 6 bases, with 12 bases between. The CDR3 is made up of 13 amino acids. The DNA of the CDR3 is TGTGCCAGCAGCTTGGGCGGGGTCGTCGAGCAGTACTTC. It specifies CASSLGGVVEQYF.

In DNA, the CDR3 is TGCGCCAGCAGCCTCCCTACTAACACCGGGGAGCTGTTTTTT. Translated, it gives CASSLPTNTGELFF. The chain couples TRBV5-1 to TRBJ2-2; D ambiguous. V gave up 4 bases and J gave up 2 bases, with 9 bases separating them. This CDR3 is built from 14 residues. Per germline, CDR1 SGHRS and CDR2 YFSETQ.

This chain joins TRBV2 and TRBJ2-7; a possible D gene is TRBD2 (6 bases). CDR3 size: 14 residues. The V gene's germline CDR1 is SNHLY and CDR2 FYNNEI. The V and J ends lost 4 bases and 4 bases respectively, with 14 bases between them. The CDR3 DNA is TGTGCCAGCAGTGGATCGGGACTTTCGTACGAGCAGTACTTC. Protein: CASSGSGLSYEQYF.

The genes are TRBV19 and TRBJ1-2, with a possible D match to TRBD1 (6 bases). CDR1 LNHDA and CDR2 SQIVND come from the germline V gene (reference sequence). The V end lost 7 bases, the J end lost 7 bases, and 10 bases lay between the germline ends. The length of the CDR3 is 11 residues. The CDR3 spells CASIGGTGYTF. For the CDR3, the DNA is TGTGCCAGTATAGGGGGAACTGGCTACACCTTC.

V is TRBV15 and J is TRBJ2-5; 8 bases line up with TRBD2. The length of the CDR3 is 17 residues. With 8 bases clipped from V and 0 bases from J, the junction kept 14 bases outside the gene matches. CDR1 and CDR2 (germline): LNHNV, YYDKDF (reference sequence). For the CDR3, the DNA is TGTGCCACCTCCTTTTCGGGAAGCGGGAGATACCAAGAGACCCAGTACTTC. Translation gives CATSFSGSGRYQETQYF.

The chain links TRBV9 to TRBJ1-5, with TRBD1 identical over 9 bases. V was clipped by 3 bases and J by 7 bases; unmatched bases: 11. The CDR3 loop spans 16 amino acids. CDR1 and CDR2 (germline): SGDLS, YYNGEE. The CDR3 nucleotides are TGTGCCAGCAGCGGCGGGACAGGGCAAGGAGGGCAGCCCCAGCATTTT. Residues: CASSGGTGQGGQPQHF.

CDR3 DNA sequence: TGTGCCAGCAGATCTCCCAGGCTCTATGGCTACACCTTC. This sequence encodes CASRSPRLYGYTF. The chain joins TRBV25-1 to TRBJ1-2; no definite D call. Trimming stripped 6 bases from V and 4 bases from J, with 12 bases between. In germline, CDR1 is MGHDK, CDR2 SYGVNS. This CDR3 region has 13 residues.

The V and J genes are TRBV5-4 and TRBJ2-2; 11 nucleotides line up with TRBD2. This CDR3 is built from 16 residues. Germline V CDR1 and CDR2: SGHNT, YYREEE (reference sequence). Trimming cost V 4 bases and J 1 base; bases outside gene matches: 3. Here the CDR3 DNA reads TGTGCCAGCAGCATAGGACTAGCGGGGAACACCGGGGAGCTGTTTTTT. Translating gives CASSIGLAGNTGELFF.